This TCR beta chain was found in a study of shared clonotypes between healthy human individuals. The wider study: Three CD4 naive, three CD4 memory, two CD8 naive and one CD8 memory plate were used per donor.

Study outcomes and limitations: Generation probabilities of non-shared clonotypes were lower (relative to those shared by all four donors).

Remarks on this clone: What it binds is unknown.

Negatively enriched CD4+ T cells were divided by CD45RA into naive and memory. Deletions cut 1 base from V and 3 bases from J, with 13 bases between. CDR1 and CDR2 from the germline V gene are GTSNPN and SVGIG (reference sequence). This CDR3 spans 14 amino acids. The input for sorted-subset replicate PCRs was approximately 200 ng DNA, 25,000 to 35,000 T cell genomes. Assay: immunoSEQ multiplex PCR; the TCRdb copy retains only in-frame clones and omits some. The sample holds approximately 1.5 million clones; approximately 98% are singletons and the top ten take about 0.45%. The receptor comes from a man younger than 40 in good health. The sample was naive CD4+ T cells sorted from blood. Described subset: CD45RA+ positively selected. The chain joins TRBV30 to TRBJ2-7; D perhaps matches TRBD2 (7 bases). The CDR3 region is CAWSGSGGYYEQYF. DNA of the CDR3: TGTGCCTGGAGTGGGTCGGGGGGCTACTACGAGCAGTACTTC.